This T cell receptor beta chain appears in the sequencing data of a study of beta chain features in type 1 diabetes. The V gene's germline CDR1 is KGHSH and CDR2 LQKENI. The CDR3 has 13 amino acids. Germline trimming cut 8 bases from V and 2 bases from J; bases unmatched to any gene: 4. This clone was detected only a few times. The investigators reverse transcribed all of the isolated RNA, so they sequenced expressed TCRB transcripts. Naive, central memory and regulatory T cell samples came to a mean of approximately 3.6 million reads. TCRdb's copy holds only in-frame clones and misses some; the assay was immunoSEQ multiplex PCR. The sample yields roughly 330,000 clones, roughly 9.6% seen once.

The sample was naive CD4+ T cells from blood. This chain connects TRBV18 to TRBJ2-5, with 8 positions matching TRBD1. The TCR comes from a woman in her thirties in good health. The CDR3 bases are TGTGCCAGCAAGAACAGGGGGCAAGAGACCCAGTACTTC. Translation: CASKNRGQETQYF.